These 7 T cell receptor beta chains were all obtained from the same sample, sequenced in a study of PD-1 blockade in classical Hodgkin lymphoma. Repertoires were generated with immunoSEQ multiplex PCR, while TCRdb's copy carries only in-frame clones and drops some. Among fewer than 95,000 clones, under 85% were seen once, and the ten largest hold 15% to 20%. Documented time point: cycle 4 day 1 (C4D1), after about 6 weeks of nivolumab. There was relapse after autologous stem cell transplantation in every patient, and there was variation in brentuximab vedotin exposure. The material was peripheral blood mononuclear cells (PBMCs), obtained before the fourth cycle of nivolumab. The receptors stem from a human donor with classical Hodgkin lymphoma.

The chain combines TRBV5-4 with TRBJ1-3; D is unresolved. Germline V gene data show CDR1 as SGHNT and CDR2 as YYREEE (reference sequence). Trimming pared 4 bases from V and 4 bases from J, leaving 18 bases between. This CDR3 contains 16 residues. DNA of the CDR3: TGTGCCAGCAGCCCCGGAGCGGTGCAGGAAGGAAACACCATATATTTT. Encoded protein: CASSPGAVQEGNTIYF. Full variable domain (missing parts from reference TRBV5-4 and TRBJ1-3): ETGVTQSPTHLIKTRGQQVTLRCSSQSGHNTVSWYQQALGQGPQFIFQYYREEENGRGNFPPRFSGLQFPNYSSELNVNALELDDSALYLCASSPGAVQEGNTIYFGEGSWLTVV.

In its sample, this clone was seen once. The chain employs TRBV7-6 and TRBJ2-3, with 11 nucleotides matching TRBD2. The CDR3 is made up of 17 amino acids. With 4 bases clipped from V and 5 bases from J, the junction kept 11 bases outside the gene matches. The germline gives CDR1 SGHVS, CDR2 FNYEAQ. The CDR3 loop is CASSSALAGGFIDTQYF. CDR3 coding DNA: TGTGCCAGCAGCTCAGCTCTAGCGGGAGGATTTATAGATACGCAGTATTTT.

The J gene is TRBJ1-5, the V gene TRBV7-9; D is ambiguous. The CDR3 is 13 residues long. V lost 3 bases, J lost 4 bases, and 7 bases lay in between. The germline V gene has CDR1 SEHNR and CDR2 FQNEAQ (reference sequence). CDR3 loop: CASSFGENQPQHF. DNA of the CDR3: TGTGCCAGCAGCTTTGGGGAAAATCAGCCCCAGCATTTT.

The CDR3 protein is CASTNRGSYNEQFF. DNA for the CDR3: TGCGCCAGCACGAACAGGGGGTCCTACAATGAGCAGTTCTTC. The chain is built from TRBV5-1 and TRBJ2-1, with 8 bases lining up with TRBD1. Germline V CDR1 and CDR2: SGHRS, YFSETQ. CDR3 length equals 14 residues. V was pared by 6 bases and J by 1 base, with 3 bases of the junction left unmatched. The full variable domain, in which reference TRBV5-1 and TRBJ2-1 provide the parts outside the CDR3, is KAGVTQTPRYLIKTRGQQVTLSCSPISGHRSVSWYQQTPGQGLQFLFEYFSETQRNKGNFPGRFSGRQFSNSRSEMNVSTLELGDSALYLCASTNRGSYNEQFFGPGTRLTVL.

This chain connects TRBV5-1 to TRBJ2-3, with 11 bases lining up with TRBD2. CDR1 SGHRS and CDR2 YFSETQ come from the germline V gene. V lost 0 bases and J lost 0; bases outside the gene matches: 0. The CDR3 runs to 16 residues. CDR3: CASSLGTSGSTDTQYF. The CDR3 DNA reads as TGCGCCAGCAGCTTGGGGACTAGCGGGAGCACAGATACGCAGTATTTT.

V is TRBV7-9 and J is TRBJ1-5, with a possible D match to TRBD1 (5 bases). V lost 1 base and J lost 9, with 13 bases in between. The germline V gene has CDR1 SEHNR and CDR2 FQNEAQ (reference sequence). CDR3 length equals 14 residues. CDR3 sequence: CASSLVGGNGPQHF. CDR3 coding DNA: TGTGCCAGCAGCTTAGTTGGGGGGAACGGGCCCCAGCATTTT.

Comment on this clone: Its ends do not fully match the called genes, so a read error is possible. The chain couples TRBV11-1 to TRBJ2-7, with 9 bases matching TRBD1. Germline CDR1 is SGHAT and CDR2 is FQDESV (reference sequence). The CDR3 sequence is 15 residues long. The CDR3 DNA reads as TGTGCCAGCAGCTTAGAGGACAGGGGCTCCCACGAGCAGTACTTC. Translation gives CASSLEDRGSHEQYF.